Each of the 31 T cell receptor beta chains below was sequenced from the same sample in a study of neurological immune-mediated disorders. TCRdb reprocessed the 5' RACE reads via MiXCR and lists one record per CDR3 protein. The sample records about 35,000 distinct CDR3 sequences, less than 5% being singletons. Material: PBMCs. Receptors were obtained from a man aged 30-40 years with multiple sclerosis.

This clonotype appeared many times. V and J are TRBV5-6 and TRBJ2-5; 8 bases match TRBD2. This CDR3 spans 15 amino acids. V was pared by 4 bases and J by 0 bases, with 5 bases of the junction left unmatched. Looked up from germline, CDR1 is SGHDT and CDR2 is YYEEEE. The CDR3 nucleotides read TGTGCCAGCAGCCCGGGGGGGGCTTACCAAGAGACCCAGTACTTC. Its protein is CASSPGGAYQETQYF.

This clonotype has at least ten counts. The J gene is TRBJ2-4, the V gene TRBV24-1; 9 bases match TRBD2. V shed 2 bases and J 1 base; nucleotides not matched to a gene: 11. This CDR3 spans 19 amino acids. CDR1 and CDR2 (germline): KGHDR, SFDVKD. CDR3 in amino acids: CATSDSPRGGSVAKNIQYF. In DNA, the CDR3 is TGTGCCACCAGTGATTCTCCGCGGGGGGGCTCTGTGGCCAAAAACATTCAGTACTTC.

This clonotype was seen many times. The chain couples TRBV15 to TRBJ1-2, with D perhaps matching TRBD1 (5 bases). Deletions cut 4 bases from V and 0 bases from J, with 12 bases between. The CDR3 spans 15 residues. From germline, CDR1 is LNHNV and CDR2 YYDKDF (reference sequence). CDR3: CATSIGAAANYGYTF. CDR3 bases: TGTGCCACCAGCATCGGGGCCGCAGCTAACTATGGCTACACCTTC.

This clonotype was detected only a few times. The chain links TRBV5-1 to TRBJ2-1; D gene unclear. CDR1 and CDR2 from the germline V gene are SGHRS and YFSETQ. The CDR3 extends over 14 amino acids. The germline V and J ends were trimmed by 0 bases and 6 bases, with 10 bases remaining between them. CDR3 sequence (DNA): TGCGCCAGCAGCTTGGAGGTAGTCTCCAATGAGCAGTTCTTC. Translated, it gives CASSLEVVSNEQFF.

Many counts were recorded for this clonotype. The chain carries TRBV6-4 and TRBJ2-3; no reliable D call. The CDR3 extends over 13 amino acids. The germline V gene has CDR1 MRHNA and CDR2 SNTAGT. Trimming took 4 bases from V and 2 from J, leaving 7 bases between them. The CDR3 reads CASSVGNTDTQYF. CDR3 nucleotide sequence: TGTGCCAGCAGTGTTGGAAACACAGATACGCAGTATTTT.

This clonotype was seen repeatedly, ten times or more. The V and J genes are TRBV4-3 and TRBJ2-3; D might be TRBD2 (6 bases). The CDR3 spans 14 residues. Per germline, CDR1 LGHNA and CDR2 YSLEER. Trimming stripped 0 bases from V and 5 bases from J, with 9 bases between. CDR3 nucleotides: TGCGCCAGCAGCCAAGAGTGGGGAGGAGATACGCAGTATTTT. Translated, it gives CASSQEWGGDTQYF.

The chain recombines TRBV10-2 with TRBJ1-1, with 7 nucleotides matching TRBD1. Germline V gives CDR1 WSHSY, CDR2 SAAADI. This CDR3 contains 14 residues. After removal of 6 bases from V and 4 bases from J, the junction contained 8 bases not matched to a gene. The CDR3 DNA reads TGCGCCAGCAGCGCCGGAAAGGGGGCCACTGAAGCTTTCTTT. Translation gives CASSAGKGATEAFF.

The CDR3, as DNA: TGTGCCAGCAGAAAGAGAAGTCTTAATTCACCCCTCCACTTT. Translating it yields CASRKRSLNSPLHF. The chain employs TRBV7-9 and TRBJ1-6, with unresolved D. Between the trimmed V and J ends, which lost 6 bases and 6 bases, there was a span of 12 bases. The germline CDR1 and CDR2 sequences are SEHNR and FQNEAQ (reference sequence). This CDR3 is built from 14 residues.

This clonotype has at least ten counts. The rearrangement uses TRBV5-1 and TRBJ1-5; TRBD1 might be the D (5 bases). Per the germline V gene, CDR1 is SGHRS and CDR2 is YFSETQ. This CDR3 comprises 14 residues. V lost 2 bases and J 8 bases, leaving 14 bases between the germline ends. The chain's CDR3 is CASSFASGNEPQHF. DNA of the CDR3: TGCGCCAGCAGCTTTGCGTCAGGGAATGAGCCCCAGCATTTT.

This clonotype was detected ten times or more. The junction departs from the called germline gene at one end, perhaps through a read error. V usage is TRBV7-7 and J usage is TRBJ2-1; the D gene is possibly TRBD1 (6 bases). Germline CDR1 SSHAT, CDR2 FNYEAQ (reference sequence). The CDR3 is 12 residues long. The CDR3 bases are TGTGCTAGCAGCTCCAGACCAGGGGAACAGTTCTTC. The encoded protein is CASSSRPGEQFF.

This clonotype was seen repeatedly, ten times or more. The V gene is TRBV10-3, the J gene TRBJ2-7; 8 bases are a match to TRBD1. Germline trimming cut 5 bases from V and 0 bases from J; bases unmatched to any gene: 3. Per the germline V gene, CDR1 is ENHRY and CDR2 is SYGVKD. This CDR3 is 14 amino acids long. The CDR3 DNA is TGTGCCATCAGTAGGACAGGGAGCTCCTACGAGCAGTACTTC. It specifies CAISRTGSSYEQYF.

This clonotype was recorded at least ten times. J is TRBJ2-2 and V is TRBV12-3 or TRBV12-4, with D unresolved. The CDR3 totals 14 residues. V lost 5 bases to trimming and J lost 5 bases, with 12 bases between them. CDR3 bases: TGTGCCAGCAGTCCGCTTTCTCCGACCGGGGAGCTGTTTTTT. Translation gives CASSPLSPTGELFF.

A word on this clonotype: Just one base apart from a much larger clone, this may be a read error. This chain connects TRBV5-1 to TRBJ2-2, with D perhaps matching TRBD1 or TRBD2 (5 bases each). The germline gives CDR1 SGHRS, CDR2 YFSETQ. The CDR3 length is 16 residues. CDR3 coding DNA: TGCGCCAGCAGCGTCTCCGGGACGGGGAACATCGGGGAGCTGTTTTTT. This gives the protein CASSVSGTGNIGELFF.

This clonotype was detected ten times or more. V usage is TRBV7-2 and J usage is TRBJ2-7; 8 bases match TRBD2. This CDR3 spans 17 amino acids. Germline lookup yields CDR1 SGHTA and CDR2 FQGNSA. The V gene end was trimmed by 6 bases and the J gene end by 2 bases; junction bases not matched to a gene: 15. The CDR3, as DNA: TGTGCCAGCAGTTTATACTCACCCGGGACTAGGCCCTACGAGCAGTACTTC. Its protein product is CASSLYSPGTRPYEQYF.

This clonotype was seen ten or more times. The chain links TRBV20-1 to TRBJ2-1; TRBD1 or TRBD2 may be the D gene (6 bases each). V was clipped by 3 bases and J by 0 bases, with 12 bases between them. The CDR3 has 15 residues. Germline V gene sequence: CDR1 DFQATT, CDR2 SNEGSKA (reference sequence). CDR3 region: CSASRGRSSYNEQFF. CDR3 sequence (DNA): TGCAGTGCTAGTAGGGGGAGGAGCTCCTACAATGAGCAGTTCTTC.

The table lists this clonotype with many counts. The chain uses TRBV5-5 and TRBJ1-5; TRBD1 is a possible D gene (5 bases). V dropped 2 bases and J dropped 5 bases, with 17 bases sitting between them. CDR1 SGHKS and CDR2 YYEKEE come from the germline V gene (reference sequence). The CDR3 loop spans 16 amino acids. DNA for the CDR3: TGTGCCAGCAGCTTTGGGGACGCGGGAATCTATCAGCCCCAGCATTTT. Residues: CASSFGDAGIYQPQHF. The whole variable domain, remainder taken from reference TRBV5-5 and TRBJ1-5, is DAGVTQSPTHLIKTRGQQVTLRCSPISGHKSVSWYQQVLGQGPQFIFQYYEKEERGRGNFPDRFSARQFPNYSSELNVNALLLGDSALYLCASSFGDAGIYQPQHFGDGTRLSIL.

The table lists this clonotype with many counts. The chain has TRBV9 and TRBJ2-4; D might be TRBD1 or TRBD2, each matching 5 bases. Trimming stripped 0 bases from V and 7 bases from J, with 14 bases between. The CDR3 extends over 15 amino acids. Germline lookup yields CDR1 SGDLS and CDR2 YYNGEE. CDR3 DNA: TGTGCCAGCAGCGTAGGGGGGACGGGTACGAACATTCAGTACTTC. Translated, it gives CASSVGGTGTNIQYF.

At least ten counts were recorded for this clonotype. V usage is TRBV12-3 or TRBV12-4 and J usage is TRBJ2-3; unclear D gene. V dropped 6 bases and J dropped 5 bases, with 9 bases sitting between them. CDR3 length: 12 amino acids. CDR3 nucleotides: TGTGCCAGCAGCCCCACGCGAGATACGCAGTATTTT. Translated, it gives CASSPTRDTQYF.

This clonotype has at least ten counts. The chain has TRBV20-1 and TRBJ1-4; D not certain. The V and J ends lost 5 bases and 11 bases respectively, with 12 bases between them. Germline lookup yields CDR1 DFQATT and CDR2 SNEGSKA (reference sequence). The CDR3 spans 11 residues. This CDR3 reads CSASVERKLFF. The CDR3 DNA reads as TGCAGTGCTTCGGTTGAGAGGAAACTGTTTTTT.

There are many counts of this clonotype. The chain links TRBV27 to TRBJ2-7; 7 positions match TRBD1. There are 13 residues in the CDR3. Germline CDR1 MNHEY, CDR2 SMNVEV (reference sequence). J was trimmed by 11 bases and V by 2 bases; bases with no gene match: 9. The CDR3 reads CASSLRTGVREYF. The CDR3 nucleotides are TGTGCCAGCAGTTTACGGACAGGAGTGAGGGAGTACTTC.

This clonotype was seen repeatedly, ten times or more. This rearrangement joins TRBV12-3 or TRBV12-4 to TRBJ1-4, with TRBD1 as a possible D gene (5 bases). The V end lost 5 bases, the J end lost 8 bases, and 12 bases lay between the germline ends. The CDR3 runs 13 residues. The chain's CDR3 is CASSGDAEEKLFF. DNA of the CDR3: TGTGCCAGCAGTGGGGACGCAGAAGAAAAACTGTTTTTT.

This clonotype occurred many times. The rearrangement uses TRBV20-1 and TRBJ1-1; 8 bases agree with TRBD1. The length of the CDR3 is 12 residues. Trimming took 6 bases from V and 6 from J; bases not matched to a gene: 6. Germline assignment: CDR1 DFQATT and CDR2 SNEGSKA (reference sequence). The CDR3 DNA reads TGCAGTGCCGGACAGGGCGGGGCTGAAGCTTTCTTT. Translation: CSAGQGGAEAFF.

In its sample, this clonotype was seen many times. V is TRBV20-1 and J is TRBJ2-2; D remains unclear. Germline V lookup: CDR1 DFQATT, CDR2 SNEGSKA (reference sequence). The CDR3 covers 12 residues. V gave up 3 bases and J gave up 6 bases, with 8 bases separating them. The CDR3 region has the DNA TGCAGTGCTAGTTCCCTAGCCGGGGAGCTGTTTTTT. Its protein product is CSASSLAGELFF.

This clonotype has at least ten counts. J is TRBJ1-2 and V is TRBV4-1; 9 positions match TRBD1. The V segment lost 1 base and the J segment 7 bases; nucleotides outside the gene matches: 7. The CDR3 extends over 15 amino acids. The V gene's germline CDR1 is MGHRA and CDR2 YSYEKL. Here the CDR3 DNA reads TGCGCCAGCAGCCAAGCCCGGGACAGGGTTGGTGGCTACACCTTC. Residues: CASSQARDRVGGYTF.

Many counts were recorded for this clonotype. The rearrangement uses TRBV4-3 and TRBJ2-7; perhaps TRBD2 as D (5 bases). In germline, CDR1 is LGHNA, CDR2 YSLEER. Trimming pared 3 bases from V and 3 bases from J, leaving 12 bases between. The CDR3 loop spans 14 amino acids. CDR3 sequence: CASSQSWGDYEQYF. CDR3 DNA sequence: TGCGCCAGCAGCCAGAGTTGGGGAGACTACGAGCAGTACTTC.

This clonotype was seen ten or more times. The germline gene is not matched at one end of the junction; a read error may be the cause. This rearrangement joins TRBV7-6 to TRBJ1-6, with D possibly matching TRBD1 (6 bases). Per germline, CDR1 SGHVS and CDR2 FNYEAQ. CDR3 length: 16 residues. The CDR3 DNA reads as TGTGCCAGCAGCTCGAGACCGAGGGGGGATAATTCACCCCTCAACTTT. Its translation is CASSSRPRGDNSPLNF.

In its sample, this clonotype was seen many times. This sequence joins TRBV20-1 and TRBJ1-2; D is uncertain. The CDR3 covers 12 residues. Germline V gives CDR1 DFQATT, CDR2 SNEGSKA (reference sequence). Trimming shortened V by 0 bases and J by 7 bases, and 9 bases separated the two germline ends. CDR3 in amino acids: CSARDQGFGYTF. The CDR3, as DNA: TGCAGTGCTAGAGATCAAGGGTTTGGCTACACCTTC.

The rearrangement links TRBV5-5 to TRBJ1-2; D gene unclear. The germline V gene has CDR1 SGHKS and CDR2 YYEKEE (reference sequence). This CDR3 has 15 residues. With 4 bases removed from V and 4 bases from J, the gap between germline ends came to 17 bases. In DNA form, the CDR3 reads TGTGCCAGCAGCCCCCGGGAGGGCACCGTCTATGGCTACACCTTC. Translation: CASSPREGTVYGYTF.

This clonotype was recorded many times. The chain couples TRBV7-2 to TRBJ2-3; D remains unclear. Trimming left V 5 bases short and J 5 bases short, with 8 bases between. CDR1 and CDR2 from the germline V gene are SGHTA and FQGNSA. This CDR3 comprises 12 residues. CDR3 coding DNA: TGTGCCAGCAGCCTCCTTAGAGATACGCAGTATTTT. This codes for CASSLLRDTQYF.

This clonotype was seen ten or more times. This rearrangement joins TRBV5-1 to TRBJ1-2, with D unclear. V lost 7 bases and J 4 bases, leaving 11 bases between the germline ends. This CDR3 spans 12 amino acids. CDR1 is SGHRS, CDR2 YFSETQ, per germline. The CDR3 bases are TGCGCCAGCGGCTCGTCAGCCTATGGCTACACCTTC. As protein: CASGSSAYGYTF.

There are many counts of this clonotype. The V call is TRBV6-5, the J call TRBJ2-7; D assignment may be TRBD1 or TRBD2 (5 bases each). V dropped 5 bases and J dropped 0 bases, with 11 bases sitting between them. Germline V gives CDR1 MNHEY, CDR2 SVGAGI. The CDR3 runs to 14 residues. The CDR3 bases are TGTGCCAGCAGTGGGGACGGAGCCTCCTACGAGCAGTACTTC. It yields the protein CASSGDGASYEQYF.